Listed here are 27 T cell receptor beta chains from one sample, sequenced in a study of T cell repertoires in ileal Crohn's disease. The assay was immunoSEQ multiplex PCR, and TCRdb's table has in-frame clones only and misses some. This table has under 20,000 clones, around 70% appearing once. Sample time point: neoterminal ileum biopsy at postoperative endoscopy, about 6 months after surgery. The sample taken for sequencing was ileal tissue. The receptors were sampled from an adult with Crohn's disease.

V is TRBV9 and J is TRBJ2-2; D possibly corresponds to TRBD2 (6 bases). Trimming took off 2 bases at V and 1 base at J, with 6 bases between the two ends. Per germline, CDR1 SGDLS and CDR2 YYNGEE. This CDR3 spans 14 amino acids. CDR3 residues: CASSVGGNTGELFF. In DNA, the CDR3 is TGTGCCAGCAGCGTCGGGGGGAACACCGGGGAGCTGTTTTTT.

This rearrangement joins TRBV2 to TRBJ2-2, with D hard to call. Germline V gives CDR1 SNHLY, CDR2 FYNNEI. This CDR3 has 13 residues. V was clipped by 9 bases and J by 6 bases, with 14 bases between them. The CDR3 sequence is CASGSSFAGELFF. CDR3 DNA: TGTGCCAGTGGTTCTAGTTTCGCCGGGGAGCTGTTTTTT.

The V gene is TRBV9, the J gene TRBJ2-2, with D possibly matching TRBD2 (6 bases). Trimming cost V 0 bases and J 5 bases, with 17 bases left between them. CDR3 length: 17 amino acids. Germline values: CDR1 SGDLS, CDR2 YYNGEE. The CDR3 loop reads CASSVAPSSVGTGELFF. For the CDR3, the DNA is TGTGCCAGCAGCGTAGCTCCCTCTAGCGTCGGAACCGGGGAGCTGTTTTTT.

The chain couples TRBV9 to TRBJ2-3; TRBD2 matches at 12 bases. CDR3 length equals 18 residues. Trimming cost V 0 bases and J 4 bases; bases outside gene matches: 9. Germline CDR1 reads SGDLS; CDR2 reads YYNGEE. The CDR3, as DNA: TGTGCCAGCAGCGTAGGGCTAGCGGGAGGGCCAAAATCAGATACGCAGTATTTT. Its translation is CASSVGLAGGPKSDTQYF. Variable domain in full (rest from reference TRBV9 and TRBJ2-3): DSGVTQTPKHLITATGQRVTLRCSPRSGDLSVYWYQQSLDQGLQFLIQYYNGEERAKGNILERFSAQQFPDLHSELNLSSLELGDSALYFCASSVGLAGGPKSDTQYFGPGTRLTVL.

Here the CDR3 reads CASSQDRGDQPQHF. For the CDR3, the DNA is TGTGCCAGCAGCCAAGATCGGGGGGATCAGCCCCAGCATTTT. V is TRBV4-2 and J is TRBJ1-5; maybe TRBD1 (5 bases). CDR1 and CDR2 (germline): LGHNA, YNFKEQ. Between the trimmed V and J ends, which lost 0 bases and 5 bases, there was a span of 8 bases. The CDR3 runs to 14 residues.

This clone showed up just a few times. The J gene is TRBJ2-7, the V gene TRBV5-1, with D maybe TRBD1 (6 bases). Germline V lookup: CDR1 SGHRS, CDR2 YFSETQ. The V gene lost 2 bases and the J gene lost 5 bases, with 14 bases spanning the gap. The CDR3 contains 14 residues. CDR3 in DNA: TGCGCCAGCAGCTTAATGGGGGCGCGAGACGAGCAGTACTTC. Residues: CASSLMGARDEQYF.

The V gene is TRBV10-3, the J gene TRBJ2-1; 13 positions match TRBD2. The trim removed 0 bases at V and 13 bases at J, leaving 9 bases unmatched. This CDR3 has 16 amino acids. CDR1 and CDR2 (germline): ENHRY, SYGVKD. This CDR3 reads CAISESRLAGGTVQFF. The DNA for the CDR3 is TGTGCCATCAGTGAGTCTAGACTAGCGGGAGGTACAGTTCAGTTCTTC.

The CDR3 spells CSVEMNLDRKNTGELFF. CDR3 coding DNA: TGCAGCGTTGAAATGAATTTGGACAGGAAGAACACCGGGGAGCTGTTTTTT. The chain employs TRBV29-1 and TRBJ2-2; the match to TRBD1 covers 7 bases. The CDR3 consists of 17 residues. V shed 2 bases, J shed 1 base, and the junction held 10 bases outside the gene matches. Germline-derived CDR1 and CDR2 are SQVTM and ANQGSEA.

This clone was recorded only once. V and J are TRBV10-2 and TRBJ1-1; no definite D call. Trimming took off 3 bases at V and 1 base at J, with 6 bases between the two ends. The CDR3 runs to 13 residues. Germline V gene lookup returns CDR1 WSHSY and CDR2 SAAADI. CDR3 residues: CASSEDKNTEAFF. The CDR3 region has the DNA TGCGCCAGCAGTGAAGACAAGAACACTGAAGCTTTCTTT.

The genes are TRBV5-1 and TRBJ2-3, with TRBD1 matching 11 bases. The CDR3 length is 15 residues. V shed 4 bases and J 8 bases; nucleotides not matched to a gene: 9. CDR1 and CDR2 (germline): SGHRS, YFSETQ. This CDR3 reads CASSQGTGGPGTQYF. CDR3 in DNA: TGCGCCAGCAGCCAAGGGACAGGGGGGCCCGGTACGCAGTATTTT.

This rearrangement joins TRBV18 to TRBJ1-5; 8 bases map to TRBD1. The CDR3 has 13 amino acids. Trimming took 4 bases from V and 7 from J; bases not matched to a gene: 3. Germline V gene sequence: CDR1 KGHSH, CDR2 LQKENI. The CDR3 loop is CASSRTGSQPQHF. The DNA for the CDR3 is TGTGCCAGCTCACGGACAGGGAGCCAGCCCCAGCATTTT.

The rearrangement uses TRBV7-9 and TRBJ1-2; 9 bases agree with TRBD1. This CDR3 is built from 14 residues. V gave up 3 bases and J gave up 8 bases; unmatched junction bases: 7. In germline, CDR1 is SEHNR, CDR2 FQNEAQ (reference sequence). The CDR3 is CASSFGQGTLGYTF. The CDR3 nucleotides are TGTGCCAGCAGCTTCGGACAGGGGACGTTAGGCTACACCTTC.

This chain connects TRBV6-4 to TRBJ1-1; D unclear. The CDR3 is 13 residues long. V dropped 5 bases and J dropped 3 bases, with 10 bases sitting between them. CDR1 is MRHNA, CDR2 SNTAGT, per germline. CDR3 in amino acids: CASSSREDTEAFF. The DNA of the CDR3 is TGTGCCAGCAGTTCTCGAGAGGACACTGAAGCTTTCTTT.

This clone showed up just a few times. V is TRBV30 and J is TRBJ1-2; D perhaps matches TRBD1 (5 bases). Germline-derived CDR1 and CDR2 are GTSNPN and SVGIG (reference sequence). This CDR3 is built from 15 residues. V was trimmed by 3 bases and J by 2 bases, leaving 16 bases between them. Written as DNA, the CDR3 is TGTGCCTGGAGCCACACCGACAGACCGAACTATGGCTACACCTTC. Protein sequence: CAWSHTDRPNYGYTF.

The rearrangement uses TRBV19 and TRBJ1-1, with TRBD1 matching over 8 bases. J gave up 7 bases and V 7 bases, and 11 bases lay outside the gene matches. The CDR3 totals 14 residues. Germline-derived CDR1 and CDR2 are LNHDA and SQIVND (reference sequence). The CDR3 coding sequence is TGTGCCAGTACTCAGGTACCAGGGGGCAGTGAAGCTTTCTTT. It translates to CASTQVPGGSEAFF.

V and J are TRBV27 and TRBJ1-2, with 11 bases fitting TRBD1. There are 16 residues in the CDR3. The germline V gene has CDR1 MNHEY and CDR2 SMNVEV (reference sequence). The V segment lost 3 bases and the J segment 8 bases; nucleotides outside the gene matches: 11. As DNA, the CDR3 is TGTGCCAGCAGTTTCAACCCCGGACAGGGGGCATTAGGCTACACCTTC. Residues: CASSFNPGQGALGYTF.

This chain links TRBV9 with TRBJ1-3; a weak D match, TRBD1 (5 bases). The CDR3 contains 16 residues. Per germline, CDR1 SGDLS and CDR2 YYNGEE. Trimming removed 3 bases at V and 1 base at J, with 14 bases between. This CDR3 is CASSGQQGLSGNTIYF. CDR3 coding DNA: TGTGCCAGCAGCGGCCAGCAGGGACTTTCTGGAAACACCATATATTTT. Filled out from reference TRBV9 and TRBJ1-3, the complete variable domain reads DSGVTQTPKHLITATGQRVTLRCSPRSGDLSVYWYQQSLDQGLQFLIQYYNGEERAKGNILERFSAQQFPDLHSELNLSSLELGDSALYFCASSGQQGLSGNTIYFGEGSWLTVV.

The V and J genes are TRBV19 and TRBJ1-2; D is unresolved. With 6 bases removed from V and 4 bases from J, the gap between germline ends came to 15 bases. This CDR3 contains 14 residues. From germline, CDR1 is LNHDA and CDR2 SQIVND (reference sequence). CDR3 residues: CASRSGYLAYGYTF. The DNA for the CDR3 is TGTGCCAGTAGATCCGGGTACCTGGCCTATGGCTACACCTTC.

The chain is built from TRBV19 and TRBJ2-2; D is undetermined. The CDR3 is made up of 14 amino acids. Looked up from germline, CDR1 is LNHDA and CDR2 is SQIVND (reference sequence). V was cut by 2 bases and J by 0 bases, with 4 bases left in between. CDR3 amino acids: CASSIYSNTGELFF. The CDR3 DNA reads TGTGCCAGTAGTATATATTCGAACACCGGGGAGCTGTTTTTT.

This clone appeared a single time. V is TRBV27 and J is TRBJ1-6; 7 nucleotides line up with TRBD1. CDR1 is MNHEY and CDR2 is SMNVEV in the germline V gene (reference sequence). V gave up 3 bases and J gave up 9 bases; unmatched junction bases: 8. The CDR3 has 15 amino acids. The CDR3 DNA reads TGTGCCAGCAGTTTCGCCGGGACAGTGGTTTCACCCCTCCACTTT. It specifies CASSFAGTVVSPLHF.

The CDR3 here is CASSIGKGTYGYTF. The CDR3 DNA is TGTGCCAGTAGTATAGGAAAAGGGACTTATGGCTACACCTTC. The chain joins TRBV19 to TRBJ1-2; possible D gene TRBD1, 5 bases. This CDR3 is 14 amino acids long. The V gene's germline CDR1 is LNHDA and CDR2 SQIVND (reference sequence). The V gene lost 1 base and the J gene lost 5 bases, with 11 bases spanning the gap.

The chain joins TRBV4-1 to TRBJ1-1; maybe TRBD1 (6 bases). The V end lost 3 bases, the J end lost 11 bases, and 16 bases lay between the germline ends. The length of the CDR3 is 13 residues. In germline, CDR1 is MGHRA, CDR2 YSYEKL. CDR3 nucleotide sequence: TGCGCCAGCAGCCACACGTTCAACAGGGAGGCTTTCTTT. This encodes CASSHTFNREAFF.

The CDR3, as DNA: TGTGCCAGTAGTACCAGGGGAGTAGGCACTGAAGCTTTCTTT. It is translated as CASSTRGVGTEAFF. The chain employs TRBV19 and TRBJ1-1; maybe TRBD1 (6 bases). CDR1 LNHDA and CDR2 SQIVND come from the germline V gene (reference sequence). With 4 bases removed from V and 4 bases from J, the gap between germline ends came to 13 bases. The CDR3 is made up of 14 amino acids.

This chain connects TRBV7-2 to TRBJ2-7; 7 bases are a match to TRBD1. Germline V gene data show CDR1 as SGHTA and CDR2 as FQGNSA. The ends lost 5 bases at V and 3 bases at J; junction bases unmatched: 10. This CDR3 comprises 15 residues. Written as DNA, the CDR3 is TGTGCCAGCAGCCGTATCTCCAGGGGGATCTACGAGCAGTACTTC. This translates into CASSRISRGIYEQYF.

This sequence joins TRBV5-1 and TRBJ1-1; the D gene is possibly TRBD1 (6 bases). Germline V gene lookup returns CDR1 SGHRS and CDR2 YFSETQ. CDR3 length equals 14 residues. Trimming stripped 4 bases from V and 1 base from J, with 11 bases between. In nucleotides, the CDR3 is TGCGCCAGCAGCCCCGGACAGAGGAACACTGAAGCTTTCTTT. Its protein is CASSPGQRNTEAFF.

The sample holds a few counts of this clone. CDR3 protein: CASTRRDKYSGNTIYF. CDR3 nucleotide sequence: TGTGCCAGCACACGCCGGGACAAATACTCTGGAAACACCATATATTTT. The gene calls are TRBV6-6 and TRBJ1-3; the D gene is possibly TRBD1 (6 bases). CDR1 and CDR2 from the germline V gene are MNHNY and SVGAGI (reference sequence). V was shortened by 7 bases and J by 0 bases, with 16 bases between the two germline ends. This CDR3 contains 16 residues.

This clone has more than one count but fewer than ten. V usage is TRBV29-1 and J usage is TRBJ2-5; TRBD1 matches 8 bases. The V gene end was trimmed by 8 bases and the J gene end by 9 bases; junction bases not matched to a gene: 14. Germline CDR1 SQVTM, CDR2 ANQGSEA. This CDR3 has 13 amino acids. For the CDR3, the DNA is TGCAGCCTAAGACAGGGGTCTGGAGGATCCCAGTACTTC. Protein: CSLRQGSGGSQYF.